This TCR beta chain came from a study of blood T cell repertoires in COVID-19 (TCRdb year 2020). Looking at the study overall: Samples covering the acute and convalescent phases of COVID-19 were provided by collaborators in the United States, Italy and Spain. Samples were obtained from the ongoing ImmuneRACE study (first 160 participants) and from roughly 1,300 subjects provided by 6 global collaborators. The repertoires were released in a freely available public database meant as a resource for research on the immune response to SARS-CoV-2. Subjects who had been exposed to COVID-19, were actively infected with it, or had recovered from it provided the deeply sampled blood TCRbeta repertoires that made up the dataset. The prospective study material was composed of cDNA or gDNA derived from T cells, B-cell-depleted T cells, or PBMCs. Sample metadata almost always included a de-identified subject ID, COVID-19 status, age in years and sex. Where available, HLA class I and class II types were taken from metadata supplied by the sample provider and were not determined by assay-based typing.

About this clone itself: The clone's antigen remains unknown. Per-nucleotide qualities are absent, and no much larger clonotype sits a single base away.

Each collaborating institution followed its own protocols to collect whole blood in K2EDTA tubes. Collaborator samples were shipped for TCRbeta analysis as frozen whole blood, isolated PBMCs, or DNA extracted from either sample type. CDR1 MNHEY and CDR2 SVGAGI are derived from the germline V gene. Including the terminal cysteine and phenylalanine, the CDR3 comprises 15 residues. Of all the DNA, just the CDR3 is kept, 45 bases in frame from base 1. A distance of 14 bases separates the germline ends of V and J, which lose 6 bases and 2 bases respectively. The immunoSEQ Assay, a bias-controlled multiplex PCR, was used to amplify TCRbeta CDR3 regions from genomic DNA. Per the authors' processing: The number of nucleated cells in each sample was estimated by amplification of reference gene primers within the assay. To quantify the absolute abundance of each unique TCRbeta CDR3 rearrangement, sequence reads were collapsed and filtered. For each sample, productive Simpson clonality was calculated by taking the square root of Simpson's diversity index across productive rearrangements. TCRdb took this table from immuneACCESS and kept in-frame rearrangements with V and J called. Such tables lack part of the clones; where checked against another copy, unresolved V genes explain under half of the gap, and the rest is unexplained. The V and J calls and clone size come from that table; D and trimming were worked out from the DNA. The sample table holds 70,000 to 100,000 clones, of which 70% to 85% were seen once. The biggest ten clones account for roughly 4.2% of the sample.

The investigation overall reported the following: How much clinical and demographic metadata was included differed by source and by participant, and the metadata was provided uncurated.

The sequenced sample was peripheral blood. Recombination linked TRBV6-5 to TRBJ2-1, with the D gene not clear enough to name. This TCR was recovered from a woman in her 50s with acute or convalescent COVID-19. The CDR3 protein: CASRRDTFPYNEQFF. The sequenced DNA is TGTGCCAGCAGGAGAGACACCTTCCCCTACAATGAGCAGTTCTTC.